One and the same sample provided the 10 T cell receptor beta chains below, sequenced in a study of T cells in Graves' hyperthyroidism and ophthalmopathy. What was amplified from RNA transcripts were TCR beta CDR3 regions. HTBI primers drove first-round RT-PCR of the TCR CDR3. TCRdb independently ran MiXCR on the multiplex PCR reads; one entry per CDR3 protein. The sample includes approximately 700,000 distinct CDR3 sequences, just under 45% of them seen just once. What was sequenced was peripheral blood or thyroid tissue (not recorded which). The receptor source for this set is an adult man with Graves' disease, either hyperthyroidism or ophthalmopathy (not recorded which).

Here the CDR3 reads CASSLGQGAEKLFF. The CDR3 nucleotides read TGTGCCAGCAGTTTGGGGCAGGGGGCTGAAAAACTGTTTTTT. The chain is built from TRBV9 and TRBJ1-4, with 8 positions matching TRBD1. Germline V gives CDR1 SGDLS, CDR2 YYNGEE. The CDR3 spans 14 residues. Trimming cost V 5 bases and J 7 bases; bases outside gene matches: 7.

This chain links TRBV7-9 with TRBJ1-1, with 7 bases matching TRBD1. J was trimmed by 1 base and V by 4 bases; bases with no gene match: 18. The CDR3 has 19 amino acids. Germline CDR1 SEHNR, CDR2 FQNEAQ (reference sequence). The CDR3 here is CASSSPGGRGLFRNTEAFF. The CDR3 bases are TGTGCCAGCAGCTCCCCCGGGGGGAGGGGGCTTTTCAGGAACACTGAAGCTTTCTTT.

The sample holds a few counts of this clonotype. This CDR3 is CASSQDSGGDYEQYF. CDR3 coding DNA: TGTGCCAGCAGCCAAGATAGCGGGGGAGACTACGAGCAGTACTTC. The chain recombines TRBV7-9 with TRBJ2-7; 9 bases line up with TRBD2. The V and J ends lost 5 bases and 3 bases, in that order; junction bases with no gene match: 8. The V gene's germline CDR1 is SEHNR and CDR2 FQNEAQ (reference sequence). The CDR3 runs to 15 residues.

The table lists this clonotype with many counts. The J gene is TRBJ2-2, the V gene TRBV2; D is ambiguous. The CDR3 runs to 15 residues. Germline V gives CDR1 SNHLY, CDR2 FYNNEI. Trimming took 3 bases from V and 1 from J, leaving 9 bases between them. This CDR3 reads CASSEFGRNTGELFF. The CDR3 DNA is TGTGCCAGCAGTGAGTTTGGTCGGAACACCGGGGAGCTGTTTTTT.

The rearrangement joins TRBV7-2 to TRBJ2-5, with D unresolved. The CDR3 is 13 amino acids. Germline V gene lookup returns CDR1 SGHTA and CDR2 FQGNSA. V was clipped by 9 bases and J by 5 bases, with 16 bases between them. The CDR3 nucleotides are TGTGCCAGTAGCCGACCAGGTGTGGAGACCCAGTACTTC. Translation: CASSRPGVETQYF.

V gene TRBV2 combines with J gene TRBJ2-7; 11 positions match TRBD1. Germline lookup yields CDR1 SNHLY and CDR2 FYNNEI. This CDR3 is built from 15 residues. V trimming: 5 bases; J trimming: 2 bases; junction bases outside the gene matches: 5. CDR3 residues: CASSPWGQGAYEQYF. CDR3 nucleotides: TGTGCCAGCAGTCCATGGGGACAGGGGGCCTACGAGCAGTACTTC.

The chain carries TRBV5-1 and TRBJ1-2, with 7 bases fitting TRBD1. The CDR3 sequence is 13 residues long. After removal of 3 bases from V and 6 bases from J, the junction contained 5 bases not matched to a gene. Germline CDR1 and CDR2: SGHRS and YFSETQ. As DNA, the CDR3 is TGCGCCAGCAGCTCGGGACAGTTGGATGGCTACACCTTC. It codes for CASSSGQLDGYTF.

This clonotype was counted only a few times. The chain employs TRBV14 and TRBJ1-2; 7 bases align to TRBD1. This CDR3 has 16 residues. Germline CDR1 reads SGHDN; CDR2 reads FVKESK. V lost 4 bases to trimming and J lost 3 bases; unmatched junction nucleotides: 11. The CDR3 reads CASSPHGTAEDYGYTF. In DNA, the CDR3 is TGTGCCAGCAGCCCCCACGGGACAGCGGAGGACTATGGCTACACCTTC.

This clonotype was detected only a few times. This chain connects TRBV7-9 to TRBJ1-5; the D gene is possibly TRBD1 (5 bases). Germline lookup yields CDR1 SEHNR and CDR2 FQNEAQ (reference sequence). V lost 6 bases and J 5 bases, leaving 14 bases between the germline ends. This CDR3 region has 14 residues. DNA for the CDR3: TGTGCCAGCAGTCCCTCGGGGGGGGATCAGCCCCAGCATTTT. Translation: CASSPSGGDQPQHF.

The chain combines TRBV12-3 or TRBV12-4 with TRBJ1-2; D ambiguous. V was pared by 0 bases and J by 2 bases, with 7 bases between. The CDR3 consists of 14 residues. CDR3 region: CASSLAAVNYGYTF. CDR3 sequence (DNA): TGTGCCAGCAGTTTAGCGGCTGTGAACTATGGCTACACCTTC.